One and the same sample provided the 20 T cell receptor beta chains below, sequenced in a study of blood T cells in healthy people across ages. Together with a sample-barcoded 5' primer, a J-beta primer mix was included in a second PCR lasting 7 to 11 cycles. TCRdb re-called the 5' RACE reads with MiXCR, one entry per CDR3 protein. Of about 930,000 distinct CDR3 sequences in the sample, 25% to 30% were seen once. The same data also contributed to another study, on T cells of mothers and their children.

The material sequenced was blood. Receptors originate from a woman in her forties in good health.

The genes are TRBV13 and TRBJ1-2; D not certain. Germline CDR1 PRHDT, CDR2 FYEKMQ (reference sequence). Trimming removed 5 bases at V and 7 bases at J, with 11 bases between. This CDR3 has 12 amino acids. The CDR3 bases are TGTGCCAGCAGCAAGGACGGGCTTGGCTACACCTTC. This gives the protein CASSKDGLGYTF.

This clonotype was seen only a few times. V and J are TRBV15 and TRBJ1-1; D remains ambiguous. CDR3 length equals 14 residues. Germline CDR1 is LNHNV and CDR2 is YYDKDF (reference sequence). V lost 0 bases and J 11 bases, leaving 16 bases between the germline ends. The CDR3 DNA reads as TGTGCCACCAGCAGAGATTCGAGAACCCCGTGGGCTTTCTTT. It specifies CATSRDSRTPWAFF.

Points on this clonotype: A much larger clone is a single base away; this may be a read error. The CDR3 DNA follows: TGTGCCGGCACTTCCACAGGGAATCAGCCCCAGCATTTT. Translated, it gives CAGTSTGNQPQHF. The chain links TRBV12-3 or TRBV12-4 to TRBJ1-5; maybe TRBD1 (6 bases). This CDR3 spans 13 amino acids. Trimming cost V 11 bases and J 4 bases, with 15 bases left between them.

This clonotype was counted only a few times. The CDR3 nucleotides read TGTGCCAGCGCCTCCTTTCCTTTCGCTTTCTTT. Its translation: CASASFPFAFF. The J gene is TRBJ1-1, the V gene TRBV3-1; D unclear. This CDR3 spans 11 amino acids. Germline V CDR1 and CDR2: LGHDT, YNNKEL (reference sequence). V lost 8 bases to trimming and J lost 11 bases, with 15 bases between them.

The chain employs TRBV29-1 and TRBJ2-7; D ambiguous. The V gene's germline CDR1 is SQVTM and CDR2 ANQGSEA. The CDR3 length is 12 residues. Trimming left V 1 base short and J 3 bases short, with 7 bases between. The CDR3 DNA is TGCAGCGTTGAAGTGGTGGGCTACGAGCAGTACTTC. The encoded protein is CSVEVVGYEQYF.

The CDR3 DNA sequence: TGCAGTGCTAGCCACACCCTGGACAGGACCAACTACGAGCAGTACTTC. Translation: CSASHTLDRTNYEQYF. This sequence joins TRBV20-1 and TRBJ2-7, with TRBD1 matching 7 bases. The V and J ends lost 3 bases and 3 bases, in that order; junction bases with no gene match: 14. Germline lookup yields CDR1 DFQATT and CDR2 SNEGSKA (reference sequence). The CDR3 spans 16 residues.

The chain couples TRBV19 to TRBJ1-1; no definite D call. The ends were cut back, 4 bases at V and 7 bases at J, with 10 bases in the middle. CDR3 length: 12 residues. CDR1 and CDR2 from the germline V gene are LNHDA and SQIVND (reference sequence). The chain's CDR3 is CASSNWGGEAFF. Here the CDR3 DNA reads TGTGCCAGTAGTAACTGGGGAGGTGAAGCTTTCTTT.

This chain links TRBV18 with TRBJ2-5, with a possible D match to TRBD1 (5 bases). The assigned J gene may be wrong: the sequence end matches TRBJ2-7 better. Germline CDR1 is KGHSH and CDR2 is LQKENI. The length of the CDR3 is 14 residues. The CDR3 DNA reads TGTGCCAGCTCACCACAGCAGGGAAGTTCCGAGCAGTACTTC. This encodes CASSPQQGSSEQYF.

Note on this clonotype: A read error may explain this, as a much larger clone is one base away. For the CDR3, the DNA is TGTGCCGGCAGTCAACAGTACCAAGAGACCCAGTACTTC. It is translated as CAGSQQYQETQYF. The genes are TRBV14 and TRBJ2-5; D is uncertain. Germline V lookup: CDR1 SGHDN, CDR2 FVKESK. The CDR3 contains 13 residues.

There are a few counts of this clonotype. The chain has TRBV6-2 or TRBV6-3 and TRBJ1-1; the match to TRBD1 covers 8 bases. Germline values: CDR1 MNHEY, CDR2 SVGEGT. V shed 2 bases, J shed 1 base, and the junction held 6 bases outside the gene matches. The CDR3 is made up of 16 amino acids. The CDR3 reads CASSYGGQGRNTEAFF. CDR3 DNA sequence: TGTGCCAGCAGTTACGGAGGACAGGGCAGGAACACTGAAGCTTTCTTT.

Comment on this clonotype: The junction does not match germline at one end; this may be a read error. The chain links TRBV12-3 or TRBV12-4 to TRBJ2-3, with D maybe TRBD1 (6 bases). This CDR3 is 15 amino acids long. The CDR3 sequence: CASSSLGASTDAQYF. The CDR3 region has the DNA TGTGCCAGCAGTTCTCTGGGGGCCAGCACAGATGCGCAGTATTTT.

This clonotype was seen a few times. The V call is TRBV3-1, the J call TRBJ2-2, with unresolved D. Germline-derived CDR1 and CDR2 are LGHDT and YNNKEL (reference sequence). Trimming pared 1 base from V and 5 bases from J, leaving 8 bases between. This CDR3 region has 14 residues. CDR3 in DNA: TGTGCCAGCAGCCAAGCTCCCGGGACCGGGGAGCTGTTTTTT. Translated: CASSQAPGTGELFF.

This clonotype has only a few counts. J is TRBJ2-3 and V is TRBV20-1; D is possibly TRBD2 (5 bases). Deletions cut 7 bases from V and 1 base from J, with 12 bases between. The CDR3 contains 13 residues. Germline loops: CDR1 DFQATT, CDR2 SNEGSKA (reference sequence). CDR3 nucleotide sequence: TGCAGTGTCCATCCCGGGGGCACAGATACGCAGTATTTT. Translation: CSVHPGGTDTQYF.

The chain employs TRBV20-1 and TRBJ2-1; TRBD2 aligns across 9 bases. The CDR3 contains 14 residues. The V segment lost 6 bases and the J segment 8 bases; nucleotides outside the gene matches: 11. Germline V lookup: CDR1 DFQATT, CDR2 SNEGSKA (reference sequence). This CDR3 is CSAPWRGGGDEQFF. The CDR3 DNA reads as TGCAGTGCCCCCTGGCGGGGGGGAGGGGATGAGCAGTTCTTC.

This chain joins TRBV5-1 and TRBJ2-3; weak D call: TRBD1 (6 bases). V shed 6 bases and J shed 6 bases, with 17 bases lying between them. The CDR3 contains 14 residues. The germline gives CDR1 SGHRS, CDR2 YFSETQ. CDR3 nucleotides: TGCGCCAGCAATTACCAGGGGTCCCAGGATACGCAGTATTTT. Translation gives CASNYQGSQDTQYF.

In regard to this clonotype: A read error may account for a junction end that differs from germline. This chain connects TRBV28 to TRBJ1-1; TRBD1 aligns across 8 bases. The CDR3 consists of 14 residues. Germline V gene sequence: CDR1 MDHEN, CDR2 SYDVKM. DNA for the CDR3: TGTGCCAGCAGGCCAGGGGGCTCGGGCACTGGAGCTTTCTTT. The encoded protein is CASRPGGSGTGAFF. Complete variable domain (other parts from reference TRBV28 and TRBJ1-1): DVKVTQSSRYLVKRTGEKVFLECVQDMDHENMFWYRQDPGLGLRLIYFSYDVKMKEKGDIPEGYSVSREKKERFSLILESASTNQTSMYLCASRPGGSGTGAFFGQGTRLTVV.

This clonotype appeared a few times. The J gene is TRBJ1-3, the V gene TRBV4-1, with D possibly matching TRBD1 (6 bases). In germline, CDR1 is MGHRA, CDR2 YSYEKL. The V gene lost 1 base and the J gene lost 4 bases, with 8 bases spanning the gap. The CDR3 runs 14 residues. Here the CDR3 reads CASSQAGAGNTIYF. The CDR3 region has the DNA TGCGCCAGCAGCCAAGCAGGGGCCGGAAACACCATATATTTT.

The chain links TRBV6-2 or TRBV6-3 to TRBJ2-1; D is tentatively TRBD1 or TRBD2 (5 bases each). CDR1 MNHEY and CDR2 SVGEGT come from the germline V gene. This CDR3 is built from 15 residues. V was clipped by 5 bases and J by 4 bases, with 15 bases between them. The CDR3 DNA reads TGTGCCAGCAGTAGGGCTGGGGGTCGGTACAATGAGCAGTTCTTC. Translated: CASSRAGGRYNEQFF.

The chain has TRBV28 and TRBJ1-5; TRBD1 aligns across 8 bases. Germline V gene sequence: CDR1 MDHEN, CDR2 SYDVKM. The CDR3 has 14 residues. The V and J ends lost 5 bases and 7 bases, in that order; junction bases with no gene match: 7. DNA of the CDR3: TGTGCCAGCAGTCCGGGACAGGCCCCCCAGCCCCAGCATTTT. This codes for CASSPGQAPQPQHF.

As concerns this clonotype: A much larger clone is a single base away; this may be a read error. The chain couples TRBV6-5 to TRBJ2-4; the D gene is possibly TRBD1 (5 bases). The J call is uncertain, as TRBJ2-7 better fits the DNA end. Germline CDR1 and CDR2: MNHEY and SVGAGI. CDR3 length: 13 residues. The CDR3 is CVSSSRGQGEQYF. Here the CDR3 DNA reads TGTGTCAGCAGTTCAAGGGGCCAAGGCGAGCAGTACTTC.